Listed here is a single T cell receptor (beta chain). The data stem from a study of blood T cell repertoires in COVID-19. The CDR3 totals 14 residues. From germline, CDR1 is MNHEY and CDR2 SMNVEV (reference sequence). The V and J ends lost 5 bases and 2 bases respectively, with 13 bases between them. Sequencing was performed with immunoSEQ multiplex PCR; in TCRdb, only in-frame clones are kept and a portion is missing. The sample has over 150,000 clones, 80% to 85% seen once. Seattle patient enrollment occurred during active infection, with longitudinal follow-up thereafter. The sequenced material came from peripheral blood. The genes are TRBV27 and TRBJ2-7; a possible D gene is TRBD1 (5 bases). The clonotype was recovered from a woman aged 40-49 years with COVID-19, enrolled during active disease. CDR3 region: CASSKGISPYEQYF. The CDR3 DNA reads as TGTGCCAGCAGTAAGGGGATCTCTCCCTACGAGCAGTACTTC.